This T cell receptor (beta chain) was documented in a study of CD8+CD57+ T cells in acquired aplastic anemia. The V end lost 7 bases, the J end lost 4 bases, and 19 bases lay between the germline ends. CDR3 length equals 15 residues. Germline lookup yields CDR1 MNHEY and CDR2 SVGEGT. This clonotype was counted many times. Profiles of TCR beta VDJ and CDR3 were generated from a genomic DNA template. TCRdb independently ran MiXCR on the reads; one entry per CDR3 protein. This sample has under 350,000 distinct CDR3 sequences, with 55% to 60% found just once. The sequenced material came from sorted CD4+, CD8+, or CD8+CD57+ T cells (not recorded which) from PBMCs. The chain employs TRBV6-2 or TRBV6-3 and TRBJ1-2; tentatively, D is TRBD1 (5 bases). The receptor comes from a human donor with severe aplastic anemia or a healthy control (not recorded which). The CDR3 DNA reads as TGTGCCAGCACCTCGGGTGGGGCGAACAGCTATGGCTACACCTTC. Residues: CASTSGGANSYGYTF.